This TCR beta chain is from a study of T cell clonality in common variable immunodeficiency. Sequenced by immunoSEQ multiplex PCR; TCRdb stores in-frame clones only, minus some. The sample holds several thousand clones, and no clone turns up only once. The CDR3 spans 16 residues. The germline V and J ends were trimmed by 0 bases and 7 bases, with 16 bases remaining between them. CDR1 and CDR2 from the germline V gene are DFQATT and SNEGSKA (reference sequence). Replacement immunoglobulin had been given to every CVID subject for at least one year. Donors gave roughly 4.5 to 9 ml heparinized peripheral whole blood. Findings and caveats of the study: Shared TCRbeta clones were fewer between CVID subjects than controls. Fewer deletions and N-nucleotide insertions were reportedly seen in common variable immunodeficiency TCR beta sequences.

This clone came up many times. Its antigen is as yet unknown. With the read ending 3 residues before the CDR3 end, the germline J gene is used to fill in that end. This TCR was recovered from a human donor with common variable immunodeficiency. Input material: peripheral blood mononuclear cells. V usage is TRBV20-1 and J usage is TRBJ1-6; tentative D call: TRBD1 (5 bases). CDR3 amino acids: CSARDMGEGVNSPLHF. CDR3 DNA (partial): TGCAGTGCTAGAGATATGGGAGAAGGGGTCAATTCACCC.